This T cell receptor beta chain originates from a study of identical twins. TCRdb re-called the 5' RACE reads with MiXCR, one entry per CDR3 protein. This sample has fewer than 250,000 distinct CDR3 sequences, with 15% to 20% found just once. Each donor was a healthy Caucasian. Trimming removed 3 bases at V and 6 bases at J, with 12 bases between. The CDR3 runs to 13 residues. This same sample was also part of a study on T cells expressing NK-cell markers. From that report: Sequencing covered eight donors, seven HCMV-seropositive and one seronegative. A handful of donors showed these clonotypes also leading the CD3+CD56-NKG2C+ fraction.

The TCR was taken from a woman aged 18-29 years in good health. The J gene is TRBJ2-7, the V gene TRBV12-3 or TRBV12-4; TRBD2 might be the D (7 bases). Sample: CD8+ T cells sorted from blood. The CDR3 is CASSFPGGREQYF. The CDR3 region has the DNA TGTGCCAGCAGTTTCCCCGGGGGGCGCGAGCAGTACTTC.